Listed below are T cell receptor beta chains from one sample, sequenced in a study of Ad26.COV2.S vaccination and SARS-CoV-2 variants. Libraries were prepared by immunoSEQ multiplex PCR; TCRdb keeps only in-frame clonotypes and omits some of them. The sample has hundreds of thousands of clones, around 87% seen once. The sample consisted of peripheral blood, taken in a trial of Ad26.COV2.S vaccine versus placebo. All receptors come from a person aged 18-60 years who received the Ad26.COV2.S COVID-19 vaccine or a placebo. Each CDR3 is given with its conserved first and last residue. A D gene is named only where the DNA matches it firmly. A clone size is listed for some rows: how often the clone was seen (once, few, many), or a class if it is expanded.

v_gene	d_gene	abundance	j_gene	len	CDR3aa	CDR3nt
TRBV4-3	-	-	TRBJ2-7	15	CASSFRDRGPYEQYF	TGCGCCAGCAGCTTCCGGGACCGAGGCCCCTACGAGCAGTACTTC
TRBV4-1	TRBD2	-	TRBJ2-3	16	CASSQILALHTDTQYF	TGCGCCAGCAGCCAAATACTAGCGCTCCACACAGATACGCAGTATTTT
TRBV5-1	-	once	TRBJ1-6	15	CASSLNFGGNSPLHF	TGCGCCAGCAGTCTCAACTTCGGGGGAAATTCACCCCTCCACTTT
TRBV18	TRBD2	-	TRBJ2-2	17	CASSEGLAGGGTGELFF	TGTGCCAGCTCAGAGGGACTAGCGGGCGGCGGCACCGGGGAGCTGTTTTTT
TRBV7-2	-	-	TRBJ2-5	16	CASSLDRGGGWETQYF	TGTGCCAGCAGCCTAGACAGGGGAGGGGGCTGGGAGACCCAGTACTTC
TRBV4-1	-	once	TRBJ1-2	17	CASSPDDWGITNYGYTF	TGCGCCAGCAGCCCCGATGACTGGGGGATTACTAACTATGGCTACACCTTC
TRBV19	-	-	TRBJ2-5	13	CASSRTFQETQYF	TGTGCCAGTAGTAGGACCTTCCAAGAGACCCAGTACTTC
TRBV3-1/TRBV3-2	TRBD1	-	TRBJ2-7	14	CASSPRQGAREQYF	TGTGCCAGCAGCCCCCGACAGGGGGCTAGGGAGCAGTACTTC
TRBV5-1	TRBD1	-	TRBJ2-1	13	CASNRDRDYEQFF	TGCGCCAGCAACCGGGACAGGGATTATGAGCAGTTCTTC
TRBV29-1	-	-	TRBJ1-2	15	CSVENPQGRTYGYTF	TGCAGCGTTGAAAATCCCCAGGGGCGGACCTATGGCTACACCTTC
TRBV18	-	-	TRBJ2-6	19	CASSPYQPGQLHSANVLTF	TGTGCCAGCTCACCATACCAACCGGGACAACTTCACTCGGCCAACGTCCTGACTTTC
TRBV2	TRBD1	-	TRBJ1-5	16	CASSEGRGYSNQPQHF	TGTGCCAGCAGTGAGGGCAGGGGGTATAGCAATCAGCCCCAGCATTTT
TRBV2	TRBD1	many	TRBJ1-5	14	CASLQEGAGQPQHF	TGTGCCAGCCTCCAAGAGGGGGCGGGTCAGCCCCAGCATTTT
TRBV2	-	-	TRBJ2-7	16	CASRLTGAVISSEQYF	TGTGCCAGCAGACTTACGGGAGCCGTGATAAGCTCCGAGCAGTACTTC
TRBV18	-	once	TRBJ2-7	16	CASSPPNRGALYEQYF	TGTGCCAGCTCACCACCGAACCGGGGCGCATTATACGAGCAGTACTTC
TRBV3-1/TRBV3-2	-	-	TRBJ1-2	12	CASRPGVGGYTF	TGTGCCAGCAGGCCTGGTGTGGGCGGCTACACCTTC
TRBV18	TRBD1	-	TRBJ1-6	13	CASSKGANSPLHF	TGTGCCAGCTCGAAGGGGGCAAATTCACCCCTCCACTTT
TRBV3-1/TRBV3-2	TRBD2	-	TRBJ2-1	15	CASSQDQLAGLKQFF	TGTGCCAGCAGCCAAGATCAGCTAGCGGGACTGAAGCAGTTCTTC
TRBV28	-	-	TRBJ2-1	15	CASSYSGTLGNEQFF	TGTGCCAGCAGTTACTCCGGGACCTTGGGAAATGAGCAGTTCTTC
TRBV20-1	-	-	TRBJ1-1	11	CSAPGDTEAFF	TGCAGTGCTCCCGGGGACACTGAAGCTTTCTTT
TRBV6-1	-	-	TRBJ1-4	16	CASSESTDIQNEKLFF	TGTGCCAGCAGTGAATCCACGGACATACAAAATGAAAAACTGTTTTTT
TRBV19	TRBD1	once	TRBJ2-5	13	CASSLDREETQYF	TGTGCCAGTAGTCTCGACAGGGAAGAGACCCAGTACTTC
TRBV6-2/TRBV6-3	TRBD2	-	TRBJ2-3	18	CASSRDRTSGGARDTQYF	TGTGCCAGCAGCCGCGATCGCACTAGCGGGGGGGCCAGAGATACGCAGTATTTT
TRBV19	-	-	TRBJ2-2	14	CASAPGLDTGELFF	TGTGCCAGCGCCCCAGGGTTAGACACCGGGGAGCTGTTTTTT
TRBV28	-	-	TRBJ2-1	13	CASKQGTYNEQFF	TGTGCCAGCAAACAGGGTACCTACAATGAGCAGTTCTTC
TRBV6-5	-	many	TRBJ1-2	14	CASRTSTERDGYTF	TGTGCCAGCAGGACCTCGACCGAACGGGATGGCTACACCTTC